Listed here are 11 T cell receptor beta chains from one sample, sequenced in a study of shared clonotypes between healthy human individuals. Repertoires were generated with immunoSEQ multiplex PCR, while TCRdb's copy carries only in-frame clones and drops some. The table has hundreds of thousands of clones, roughly 83% seen once; the top ten hold approximately 13%. The specimen was PBMCs. These receptors were collected from a woman aged 40 to 55 in good health. Some clones in this sample may be carry-over from other donors' samples.

This clone has more than one count but fewer than ten. Here the CDR3 reads CASSREGSQETQYF. CDR3 nucleotide sequence: TGTGCCAGCAGCCGGGAGGGGTCCCAAGAGACCCAGTACTTC. The chain uses TRBV2 and TRBJ2-5, with TRBD2 identical over 8 bases. This CDR3 has 14 residues. Per the germline V gene, CDR1 is SNHLY and CDR2 is FYNNEI. The trim removed 6 bases at V and 1 base at J, leaving 4 bases unmatched.

In its sample, this clone was seen a few times. The chain has TRBV11-2 and TRBJ1-1; TRBD1 aligns across 7 bases. The CDR3 has 13 amino acids. From germline, CDR1 is SGHAT and CDR2 FQNNGV. J lost 4 bases, V lost 4 bases, and 3 bases had no gene match. The CDR3 region has the DNA TGTGCCAGCAGCTCAAACAGGGGCACTGAAGCTTTCTTT. Translating it yields CASSSNRGTEAFF.

The chain couples TRBV18 to TRBJ1-3, with a tentative D call TRBD1 (5 bases). The CDR3 contains 16 residues. V lost 4 bases and J lost 1, with 14 bases in between. Germline V gives CDR1 KGHSH, CDR2 LQKENI. The DNA of the CDR3 is TGTGCCAGCTCACGCCTGATCCAGGGTTCTGGAAACACCATATATTTT. This gives the protein CASSRLIQGSGNTIYF.

V usage is TRBV18 and J usage is TRBJ1-1; no clear D. The V gene lost 4 bases and the J gene lost 1 base, with 7 bases spanning the gap. CDR3 length equals 13 residues. Germline loops: CDR1 KGHSH, CDR2 LQKENI. The CDR3 region has the DNA TGTGCCAGCTCACTTGACAAGAACACTGAAGCTTTCTTT. Amino acid sequence: CASSLDKNTEAFF.

The CDR3 loop reads CASSPDGGRGSYEQYF. The CDR3, as DNA: TGTGCCAGCTCACCCGATGGGGGACGGGGCTCCTACGAGCAGTACTTC. The chain is built from TRBV18 and TRBJ2-7; D assignment may be TRBD1 or TRBD2 (5 bases each). The CDR3 sequence is 16 residues long. The V gene's germline CDR1 is KGHSH and CDR2 LQKENI. V was trimmed by 3 bases and J by 0 bases, leaving 15 bases between them.

This rearrangement joins TRBV5-1 to TRBJ1-1; D call uncertain. CDR1 and CDR2 (germline): SGHRS, YFSETQ. The CDR3 runs 14 residues. Trimming took 2 bases from V and 0 from J, leaving 8 bases between them. The CDR3 protein is CASSFRGLNTEAFF. The CDR3 coding sequence is TGCGCCAGCAGCTTCCGTGGTCTGAACACTGAAGCTTTCTTT.

The chain recombines TRBV6-1 with TRBJ2-7; D may be TRBD1 (8 bases). The CDR3 extends over 15 amino acids. CDR1 is MNHNS, CDR2 SASEGT, per germline. The V and J ends lost 5 bases and 1 base respectively, with 15 bases between them. The CDR3 coding sequence is TGTGCCAGCAGTTTGCTACAGGGGGGGTCCTACGAGCAGTACTTC. It is translated as CASSLLQGGSYEQYF.

This chain joins TRBV15 and TRBJ2-1; TRBD1 agrees at 7 bases. There are 13 residues in the CDR3. CDR1 and CDR2 (germline): LNHNV, YYDKDF (reference sequence). The junction had 7 bases not matched to a gene; V was cut back by 4 bases and J by 10 bases. For the CDR3, the DNA is TGTGCCACCAGCAAGGGACAGTTCAGCGAGCAGTTCTTC. As protein: CATSKGQFSEQFF.

Here the CDR3 reads CASSPLFSPEAFF. Here the CDR3 DNA reads TGTGCCAGCAGTCCTCTATTTTCACCTGAAGCTTTCTTT. The chain couples TRBV11-2 to TRBJ1-1; D gene unclear. The CDR3 has 13 residues. Per the germline V gene, CDR1 is SGHAT and CDR2 is FQNNGV. Trimming left V 6 bases short and J 6 bases short, with 14 bases between.

The chain joins TRBV14 to TRBJ1-2; 7 bases line up with TRBD1. Per the germline V gene, CDR1 is SGHDN and CDR2 is FVKESK. V dropped 8 bases and J dropped 7; count of bases not matched to a gene: 16. The length of the CDR3 is 15 residues. CDR3 sequence: CASGVHRGEFGGYTF. In DNA, the CDR3 is TGTGCCAGCGGAGTGCACAGGGGAGAATTTGGTGGCTACACCTTC.

Relative to its sample, this clone is medium-sized. The V and J genes are TRBV11-2 and TRBJ2-1; D remains unclear. The CDR3 consists of 13 residues. Germline assignment: CDR1 SGHAT and CDR2 FQNNGV. The V end lost 4 bases, the J end lost 12 bases, and 16 bases lay between the germline ends. The CDR3 DNA is TGTGCCAGCAGCTCCAACCCAATGGGCGGGCAGTTCTTC. Translation: CASSSNPMGGQFF.